This entry lists 16 T cell receptor beta chains sequenced from one sample in a study of T cell changes during pregnancy in multiple sclerosis (dated by TCRdb to the late 2010s). To prepare the library, the immunoSEQ multiplex PCR assay was applied. TCRdb carries this immuneACCESS record with in-frame sequences only. Its versions omit some clonotypes, under half of them owing to an unresolved V gene in the studies checked, with the rest unexplained. In all, the sample holds fewer than 12,000 clones, and around 89% of those were seen once. 4.5% to 6% of the sample rests with the top ten. The source material was CD8+ T cells from peripheral blood mononuclear cells, sampled in the first trimester of pregnancy. All receptors come from a female donor in good health, enrolled as a control in a pregnancy study.

The chain employs TRBV5-4 and TRBJ2-7; D is unresolved. The CDR3 contains 13 residues. Trimming removed 4 bases from V and 0 bases from J, with 8 bases in between. Germline CDR1 reads SGHNT; CDR2 reads YYREEE (reference sequence). The CDR3: CASSPDNSYEQYF. In DNA, the CDR3 is TGTGCCAGCAGCCCTGACAACTCCTACGAGCAGTACTTC. The full variable domain, with the rest looked up from reference TRBV5-4 and TRBJ2-7, is ETGVTQSPTHLIKTRGQQVTLRCSSQSGHNTVSWYQQALGQGPQFIFQYYREEENGRGNFPPRFSGLQFPNYSSELNVNALELDDSALYLCASSPDNSYEQYFGPGTRLTVT.

The V and J genes are TRBV4-1 and TRBJ2-1; a possible D gene is TRBD1 (7 bases). Germline lookup yields CDR1 MGHRA and CDR2 YSYEKL. V was trimmed by 0 bases and J by 8 bases, leaving 17 bases between them. The CDR3 has 16 residues. CDR3 nucleotides: TGCGCCAGCAGCCAAGAAAGGAGGGGACAGCTCCATGAGCAGTTCTTC. Translated, it gives CASSQERRGQLHEQFF.

The chain carries TRBV4-3 and TRBJ2-1; 7 nucleotides align to TRBD2. Looked up from germline, CDR1 is LGHNA and CDR2 is YSLEER. V lost 1 base to trimming and J lost 7 bases; unmatched junction nucleotides: 7. This CDR3 region has 15 residues. The CDR3 nucleotides are TGCGCCAGCAGCCAAGTGTGGGGGGAGGGGAATGAGCAGTTCTTC. Its protein is CASSQVWGEGNEQFF.

The chain is built from TRBV30 and TRBJ1-1; 8 nucleotides line up with TRBD1. CDR1 is GTSNPN, CDR2 SVGIG, per germline (reference sequence). The CDR3 has 14 residues. The V segment lost 4 bases and the J segment 1 base; nucleotides outside the gene matches: 5. The CDR3 reads CAWITGTGNTEAFF. The CDR3 DNA reads as TGTGCCTGGATTACCGGGACAGGGAACACTGAAGCTTTCTTT.

The chain has TRBV11-2 and TRBJ1-1; 7 bases fit TRBD1. Trimming cost V 0 bases and J 0 bases; bases outside gene matches: 10. Germline CDR1 and CDR2: SGHAT and FQNNGV. This CDR3 has 18 residues. This chain's CDR3 is CASSLDGRQGGLNTEAFF. As DNA, the CDR3 is TGTGCCAGCAGCTTAGATGGTAGACAGGGTGGACTGAACACTGAAGCTTTCTTT. The complete variable domain, with remaining parts taken from reference TRBV11-2 and TRBJ1-1, reads EAGVAQSPRYKIIEKRQSVAFWCNPISGHATLYWYQQILGQGPKLLIQFQNNGVVDDSQLPKDRFSAERLKGVDSTLKIQPAKLEDSAVYLCASSLDGRQGGLNTEAFFGQGTRLTVV.

This rearrangement joins TRBV19 to TRBJ1-5; D possibly corresponds to TRBD1 (5 bases). CDR1 and CDR2 (germline): LNHDA, SQIVND (reference sequence). The CDR3 runs 12 residues. The V gene lost 4 bases and the J gene lost 9 bases, with 10 bases spanning the gap. In nucleotides, the CDR3 is TGTGCCAGTAGTACCGCGGGGGGGCCCCAGCATTTT. This codes for CASSTAGGPQHF.

The chain recombines TRBV13 with TRBJ1-1, with a possible D match to TRBD1 (6 bases). The CDR3 contains 15 residues. Germline V gene lookup returns CDR1 PRHDT and CDR2 FYEKMQ (reference sequence). The V and J ends lost 1 base and 5 bases respectively, with 14 bases between them. The CDR3 DNA reads as TGTGCCAGCAGCTTAGAGGCAGGGGAAGAAACTGAAGCTTTCTTT. It is translated as CASSLEAGEETEAFF.

The chain uses TRBV5-6 and TRBJ2-7; 11 bases map to TRBD2. Trimming at V came to 0 bases and at J to 3 bases, leaving 2 bases not matched to a gene. Germline V gene sequence: CDR1 SGHDT, CDR2 YYEEEE. This CDR3 region has 15 residues. The CDR3 DNA follows: TGTGCCAGCAGCTTGGGACTAGCGGGACTCTACGAGCAGTACTTC. Its translation is CASSLGLAGLYEQYF. The entire variable domain, with the rest obtained from reference TRBV5-6 and TRBJ2-7, is as follows: DAGVTQSPTHLIKTRGQQVTLRCSPKSGHDTVSWYQQALGQGPQFIFQYYEEEERQRGNFPDRFSGHQFPNYSSELNVNALLLGDSALYLCASSLGLAGLYEQYFGPGTRLTVT.

The rearrangement joins TRBV29-1 to TRBJ2-7; the D is unclear. V was cut by 2 bases and J by 2 bases, with 7 bases left in between. In germline, CDR1 is SQVTM, CDR2 ANQGSEA. This CDR3 region has 12 residues. Here the CDR3 DNA reads TGCAGCGTTGAACATAGCCCCTACGAGCAGTACTTC. Translation gives CSVEHSPYEQYF.

This chain joins TRBV6-4 and TRBJ2-1; D gene unclear. Trimming removed 2 bases from V and 0 bases from J, with 8 bases in between. CDR1 and CDR2 from the germline V gene are MRHNA and SNTAGT. This CDR3 is 15 amino acids long. The CDR3 here is CASSDPKSSYNEQFF. The CDR3 region has the DNA TGTGCCAGCAGTGACCCGAAGAGCTCCTACAATGAGCAGTTCTTC.

The J gene is TRBJ1-5, the V gene TRBV18, with TRBD1 matching 7 bases. Germline V gene data show CDR1 as KGHSH and CDR2 as LQKENI. J gave up 5 bases and V 5 bases, and 9 bases lay outside the gene matches. The CDR3 has 15 amino acids. This CDR3 is CASSSTGTEDQPQHF. In DNA form, the CDR3 reads TGTGCCAGCTCATCTACCGGGACAGAAGATCAGCCCCAGCATTTT.

This clone was detected only once. The rearrangement uses TRBV7-9 and TRBJ1-2; no clear D gene. V lost 5 bases to trimming and J lost 3 bases, with 19 bases between them. CDR1 is SEHNR, CDR2 FQNEAQ, per germline (reference sequence). The CDR3 loop spans 16 amino acids. CDR3 loop: CASSPLSKGAHYGYTF. DNA for the CDR3: TGTGCCAGCAGCCCCTTATCAAAGGGAGCCCACTATGGCTACACCTTC.

The CDR3 DNA is TGTGCCAGCAGCTTAACCCTAGCGCAAGAGACCCAGTACTTC. This sequence encodes CASSLTLAQETQYF. This chain links TRBV7-2 with TRBJ2-5; TRBD2 is a possible D gene (6 bases). The length of the CDR3 is 14 residues. Trimming stripped 2 bases from V and 2 bases from J, with 9 bases between. CDR1 is SGHTA, CDR2 FQGNSA, per germline.

The chain joins TRBV4-3 to TRBJ2-7, with D possibly TRBD2 on 6 matching bases. Germline values: CDR1 LGHNA, CDR2 YSLEER. Trimming took 0 bases from V and 0 from J, leaving 12 bases between them. This CDR3 region has 16 residues. The CDR3 is CASSQDQGTASYEQYF. The CDR3 nucleotides read TGCGCCAGCAGCCAAGATCAAGGGACTGCCTCCTACGAGCAGTACTTC.

This clone was observed a few times. The V and J genes are TRBV10-1 and TRBJ2-7; possibly TRBD1 for D (6 bases). The CDR3 has 15 residues. V lost 6 bases and J lost 3, with 18 bases in between. The V gene's germline CDR1 is WNHNN and CDR2 SYGVQD (reference sequence). This CDR3 is CASSINRDAGYEQYF. CDR3 nucleotide sequence: TGCGCCAGCAGCATCAACAGGGATGCCGGCTACGAGCAGTACTTC.

The J gene is TRBJ1-4, the V gene TRBV5-8; a possible D gene is TRBD1 (5 bases). V was trimmed by 1 base and J by 4 bases, leaving 11 bases between them. This CDR3 region has 15 residues. Germline CDR1 reads SGHTS; CDR2 reads YDEGEE. The CDR3 region has the DNA TGTGCCAGCAGCTTGAAAGGGGTTGATAATGAAAAACTGTTTTTT. It specifies CASSLKGVDNEKLFF.